This T cell receptor beta chain was captured by sequencing in a study of tumor-infiltrating lymphocytes in localized non-small cell lung cancer (dated by TCRdb to about 2021). Background for the entire study: The cohort covered several histologies, both smokers and never-smokers, and patients whose samples were collected after neoadjuvant chemotherapy. For a few dozen patients, immunoSEQ T-cell fraction was compared between paired tumor and uninvolved lung. The same patients underwent several integrated assays, with TCR sequencing performed together with flow cytometry, multiplex immunofluorescence, RNA-seq, exome sequencing and proteomics. Each patient provided resected tumor tissue plus uninvolved lung tissue from the same patient, with the uninvolved lung tissue described as non-adjacent to the tumor. The overall ICON cohort was composed of around 150 surgical patients with localized non-small cell lung cancer whose tumors were resected.

The research as a whole found: Recurrence-free survival showed no association with tumor T-cell fraction from TCR sequencing (p = 0.61). Higher T cell infiltration in tumors than in uninvolved lung tissue was supported by TCRbeta sequencing, consistent with immunofluorescence CD3 counts. TCR-derived T-cell fraction did not differ between the flow cytometry-defined immunotypes IM1 (good prognosis) and IM2 (poor prognosis). Because different pieces of the same tissue were used for different assays, technical variation could not be separated from intratumor heterogeneity. Since assay coverage differed from patient to patient depending on how much tissue was available, TCR sequencing was done for only a subset of the cohort.

Enrollment in ICON was initiated in the first half of 2016, and the last patient was enrolled in 2018. In a subcohort of around 77 patients, fresh tumor and matched uninvolved tissue were collected for in-depth immune analyses, with TCR sequencing among those analyses. DNA for TCR sequencing was isolated from bulk tissue, and no cell sorting was done. The germline ends are 16 bases apart after V is trimmed by 8 bases and J by 0 bases. Inclusive of the bounding cysteine and phenylalanine, the CDR3 is 16 residues long. The sequence is cut down to CDR3 DNA, 48 bases in frame from base 1. CDR1 and CDR2 were assigned from the germline V gene (reference sequence) as LNHDA and SQIVND. On this clone itself: No antigen is known for it. Qualities for individual bases were not recorded, and no much larger clone is one base off.

The immunoSEQ assay used for TCR sequencing gave the T-cell fraction in both tumor and uninvolved lung tissue. Per the source publication's procedure: In the survival analysis, patients were divided into a high T-cell fraction group (upper tertile) and a low T-cell fraction group (lower two tertiles), and the two groups were compared using a log-rank test. A signed-rank test was used to test differences in T-cell fraction between paired tumor and uninvolved lung samples. TCRdb retrieved this table from immuneACCESS and kept in-frame rearrangements only. Not all clones are present; in checked studies, unresolved V genes account for under half, and no reason is known for the remainder. The D gene and trimming were derived from the DNA, and the V and J assignments and clone size from that table. Across this sample there are over 14,000 clones, with roughly 76% seen only once. In total, the top ten clones hold approximately 2.6% of the sample.

The sequencing sample was made of lung tumor tissue. The V gene is TRBV19 and the J gene is TRBJ2-2; TRBD2 is a weak D gene call, 6 bases matching. The sequence was collected from a human donor with non-small cell lung cancer. The CDR3 here reads CASQKGGTANTGELFF. The DNA is as follows: TGTGCCAGTCAAAAAGGAGGGACCGCGAACACCGGGGAGCTGTTTTTT.